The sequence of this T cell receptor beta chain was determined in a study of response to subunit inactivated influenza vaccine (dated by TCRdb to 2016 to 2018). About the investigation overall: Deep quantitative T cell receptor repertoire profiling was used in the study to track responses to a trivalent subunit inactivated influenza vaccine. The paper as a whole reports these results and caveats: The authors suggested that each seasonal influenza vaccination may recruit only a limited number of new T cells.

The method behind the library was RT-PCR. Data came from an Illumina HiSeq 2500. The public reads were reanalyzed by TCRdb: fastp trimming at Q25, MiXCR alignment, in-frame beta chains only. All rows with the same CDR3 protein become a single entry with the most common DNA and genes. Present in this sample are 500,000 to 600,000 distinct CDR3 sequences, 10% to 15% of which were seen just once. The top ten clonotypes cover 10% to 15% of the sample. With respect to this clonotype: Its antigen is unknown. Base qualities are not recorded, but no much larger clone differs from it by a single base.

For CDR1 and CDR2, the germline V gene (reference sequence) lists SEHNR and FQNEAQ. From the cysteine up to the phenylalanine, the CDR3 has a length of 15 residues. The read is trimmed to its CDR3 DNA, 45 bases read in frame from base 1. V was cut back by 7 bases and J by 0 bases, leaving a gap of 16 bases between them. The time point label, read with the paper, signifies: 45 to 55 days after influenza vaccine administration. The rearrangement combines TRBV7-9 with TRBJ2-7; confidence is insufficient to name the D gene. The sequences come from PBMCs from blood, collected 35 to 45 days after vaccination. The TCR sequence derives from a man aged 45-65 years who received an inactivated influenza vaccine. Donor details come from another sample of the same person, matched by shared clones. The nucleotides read TGTGCCAGCACCCCGAGTTTTGGAGCCTCCTACGAGCAGTACTTC. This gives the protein CASTPSFGASYEQYF.